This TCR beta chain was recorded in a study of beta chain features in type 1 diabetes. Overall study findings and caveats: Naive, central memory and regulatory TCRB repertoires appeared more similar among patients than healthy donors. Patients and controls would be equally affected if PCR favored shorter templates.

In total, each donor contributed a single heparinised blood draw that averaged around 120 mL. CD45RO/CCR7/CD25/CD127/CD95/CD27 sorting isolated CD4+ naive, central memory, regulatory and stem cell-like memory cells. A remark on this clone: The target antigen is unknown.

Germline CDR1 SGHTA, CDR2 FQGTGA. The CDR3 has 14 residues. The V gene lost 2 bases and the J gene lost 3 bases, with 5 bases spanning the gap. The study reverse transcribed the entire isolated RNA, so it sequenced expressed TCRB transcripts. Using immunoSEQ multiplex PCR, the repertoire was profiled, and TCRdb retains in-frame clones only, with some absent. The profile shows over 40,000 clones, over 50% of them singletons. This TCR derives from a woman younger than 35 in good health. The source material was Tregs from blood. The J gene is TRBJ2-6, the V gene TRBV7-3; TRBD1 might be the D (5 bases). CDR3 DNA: TGTGCCAGCAGCTTACAGGGTGGGGCCAACGTCCTGACTTTC. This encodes CASSLQGGANVLTF. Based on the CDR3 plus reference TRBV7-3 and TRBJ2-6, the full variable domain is GAGVSQTPSNKVTEKGKYVELRCDPISGHTALYWYRQSLGQGPEFLIYFQGTGAADDSGLPNDRFFAVRPEGSVSTLKIQRTERGDSAVYLCASSLQGGANVLTFGAGSRLTVL.